The clone carrying this TCR beta chain was seen a handful of times. A single record per CDR3 protein comes from TCRdb applying MiXCR to the RT-PCR reads. The top ten clones hold 33% of a sample with some 200,000 distinct CDR3 sequences, 41% of them seen once. This sample was included in a study of patients and donors after allogeneic stem cell transplantation. CDR3 size: 11 residues. Germline loops: CDR1 SQVTM, CDR2 ANQGSEA. The source material was blood, either unsorted or a sorted T cell fraction (not recorded which). The clonotype originates from a human donor who was either an allogeneic HSCT recipient or a stem cell or donor lymphocyte infusion donor (not recorded which). It is not recorded whose cells these are; they may come from a transplant donor. This chain links TRBV29-1 with TRBJ1-2; 9 bases align to TRBD1. The CDR3 loop reads CGGTGPDGYTF. The CDR3 DNA reads as TGCGGGGGGACAGGGCCTGATGGCTACACCTTC.